This T cell receptor beta chain derives from a study of T cell repertoires in cytomegalovirus infection. Looking at the study overall: Based on public TCR beta signatures, there were indications of CMV infection and of a matching HLA type. Overall study results and limits: Within the response measured ex vivo, HLA-C-restricted CMV-specific TCR beta clonotypes were dominant. Adding up the frequency of public TCR beta families identified people who carried CMV plus the relevant HLA.

The germline V gene encodes CDR1 LGHNT and CDR2 FRNRAP. V was pared by 3 bases and J by 7 bases, with 10 bases between. There are 13 residues in the CDR3. This clonotype was seen many times. The antigen is not known. One entry per CDR3 protein, called by TCRdb with MiXCR from the reads. This table has about 140,000 distinct CDR3 sequences, about 6.5% appearing once. The chain employs TRBV12-5 and TRBJ2-1, with D tentatively TRBD1 (6 bases). Material: PBMCs. The clonotype comes from a human donor in good health (CMV status not recorded). Some clones in this sample may be carry-over from other donors' samples. The CDR3 sequence is CASGFLGQNEQFF. The CDR3, as DNA: TGTGCTAGTGGTTTCCTCGGACAGAATGAGCAGTTCTTC.